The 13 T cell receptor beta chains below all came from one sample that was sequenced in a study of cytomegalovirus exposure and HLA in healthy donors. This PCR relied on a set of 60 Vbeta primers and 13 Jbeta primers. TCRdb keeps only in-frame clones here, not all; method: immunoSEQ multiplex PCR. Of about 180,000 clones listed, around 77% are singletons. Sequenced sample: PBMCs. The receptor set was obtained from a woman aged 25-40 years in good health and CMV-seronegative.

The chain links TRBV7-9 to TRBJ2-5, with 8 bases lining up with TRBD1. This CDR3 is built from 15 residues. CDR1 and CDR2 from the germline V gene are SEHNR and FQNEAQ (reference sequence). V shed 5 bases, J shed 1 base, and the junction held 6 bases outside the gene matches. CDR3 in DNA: TGTGCCAGCAGCCGCGACAGGGGCTCCCAAGAGACCCAGTACTTC. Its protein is CASSRDRGSQETQYF.

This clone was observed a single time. In DNA, the CDR3 is TGTGCCAGCAGTTACTCTATCGGCACAGATACGCAGTATTTT. This gives the protein CASSYSIGTDTQYF. This chain uses TRBV6-5 with TRBJ2-3; D gene unclear. Germline V gene lookup returns CDR1 MNHEY and CDR2 SVGAGI. The V and J ends lost 0 bases and 1 base respectively, with 5 bases between them. This CDR3 spans 14 amino acids.

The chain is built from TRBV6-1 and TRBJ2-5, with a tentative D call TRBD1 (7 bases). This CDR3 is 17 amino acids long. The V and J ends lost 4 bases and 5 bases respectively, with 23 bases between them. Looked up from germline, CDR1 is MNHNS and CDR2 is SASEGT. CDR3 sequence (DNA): TGTGCCAGCAGTGGGCCGGGACAGCAGGGAGGATTGGAGACCCAGTACTTC. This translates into CASSGPGQQGGLETQYF.

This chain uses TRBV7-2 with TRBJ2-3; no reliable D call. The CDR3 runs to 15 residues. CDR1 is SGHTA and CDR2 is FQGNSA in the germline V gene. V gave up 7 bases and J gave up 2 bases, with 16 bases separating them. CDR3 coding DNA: TGTGCCAGCACCCCGAGACTGTCTTCCACAGATACGCAGTATTTT. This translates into CASTPRLSSTDTQYF.

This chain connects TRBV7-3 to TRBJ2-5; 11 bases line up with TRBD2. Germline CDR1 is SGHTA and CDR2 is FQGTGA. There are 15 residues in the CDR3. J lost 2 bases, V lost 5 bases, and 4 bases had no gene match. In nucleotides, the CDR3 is TGTGCCAGCAGCCAACTAGCGGGGGTTCAAGAGACCCAGTACTTC. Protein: CASSQLAGVQETQYF. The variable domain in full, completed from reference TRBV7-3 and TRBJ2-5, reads GAGVSQTPSNKVTEKGKYVELRCDPISGHTALYWYRQSLGQGPEFLIYFQGTGAADDSGLPNDRFFAVRPEGSVSTLKIQRTERGDSAVYLCASSQLAGVQETQYFGPGTRLLVL.

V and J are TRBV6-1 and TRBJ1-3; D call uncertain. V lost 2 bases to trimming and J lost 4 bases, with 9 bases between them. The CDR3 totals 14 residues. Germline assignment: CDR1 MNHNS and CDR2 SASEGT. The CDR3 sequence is CASSEWAAGNTIYF. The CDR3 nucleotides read TGTGCCAGCAGTGAATGGGCAGCCGGAAACACCATATATTTT.

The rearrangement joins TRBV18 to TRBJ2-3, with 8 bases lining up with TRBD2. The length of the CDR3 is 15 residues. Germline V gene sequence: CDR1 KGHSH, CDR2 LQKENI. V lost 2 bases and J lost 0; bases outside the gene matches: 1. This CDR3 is CASSPIAGSTDTQYF. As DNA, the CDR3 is TGTGCCAGCTCACCAATAGCGGGGAGCACAGATACGCAGTATTTT.

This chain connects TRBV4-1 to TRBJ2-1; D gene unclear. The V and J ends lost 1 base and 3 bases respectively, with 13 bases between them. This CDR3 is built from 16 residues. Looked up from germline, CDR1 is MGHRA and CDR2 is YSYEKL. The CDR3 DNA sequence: TGCGCCAGCAGCCAAGTTGCTAACCTTCTCTACAATGAGCAGTTCTTC. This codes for CASSQVANLLYNEQFF.

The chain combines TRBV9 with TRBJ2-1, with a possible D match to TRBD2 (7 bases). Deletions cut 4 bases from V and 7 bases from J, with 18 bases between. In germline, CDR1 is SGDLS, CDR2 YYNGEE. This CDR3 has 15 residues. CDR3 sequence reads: CASSHASGGSNEQFF. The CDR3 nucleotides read TGTGCCAGCAGCCATGCCTCGGGGGGCTCGAATGAGCAGTTCTTC.

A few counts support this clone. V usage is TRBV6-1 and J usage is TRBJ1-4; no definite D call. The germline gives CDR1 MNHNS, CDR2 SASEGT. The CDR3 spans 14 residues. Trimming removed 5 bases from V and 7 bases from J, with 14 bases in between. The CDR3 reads CASSPYRVREKLFF. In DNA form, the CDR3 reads TGTGCCAGCAGTCCCTACAGAGTTCGTGAAAAACTGTTTTTT.

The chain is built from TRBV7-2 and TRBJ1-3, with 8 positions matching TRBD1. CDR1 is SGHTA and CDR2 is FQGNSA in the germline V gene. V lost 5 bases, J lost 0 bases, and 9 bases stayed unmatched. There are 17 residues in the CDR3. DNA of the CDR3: TGTGCCAGCAGCCCCTACAGGGGGTTGAGCTCTGGAAACACCATATATTTT. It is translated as CASSPYRGLSSGNTIYF.

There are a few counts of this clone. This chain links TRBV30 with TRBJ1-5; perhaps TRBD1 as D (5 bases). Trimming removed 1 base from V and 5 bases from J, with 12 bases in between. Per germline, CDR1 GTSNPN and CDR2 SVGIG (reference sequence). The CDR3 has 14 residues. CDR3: CAWSGVRVDQPQHF. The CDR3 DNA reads TGTGCCTGGAGTGGGGTCAGGGTGGATCAGCCCCAGCATTTT. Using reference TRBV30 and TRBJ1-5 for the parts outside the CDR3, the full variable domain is SQTIHQWPATLVQPVGSPLSLECTVEGTSNPNLYWYRQAAGRGLQLLFYSVGIGQISSEVPQNLSASRPQDRQFILSSKKLLLSDSGFYLCAWSGVRVDQPQHFGDGTRLSIL.

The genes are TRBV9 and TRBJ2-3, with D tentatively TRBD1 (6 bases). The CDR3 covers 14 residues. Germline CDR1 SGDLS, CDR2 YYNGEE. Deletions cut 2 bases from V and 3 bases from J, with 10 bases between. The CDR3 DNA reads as TGTGCCAGCAGCGTCCAGGGGACGACAGATACGCAGTATTTT. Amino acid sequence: CASSVQGTTDTQYF.